This entry lists 8 T cell receptor beta chains sequenced from one sample in a study of human T cells and chemical hapten exposure. TCRdb re-analysed the RACE reads in MiXCR, keeping a single row per CDR3 protein. The table lists under 450,000 distinct CDR3 sequences, about 4.8% of them singletons. This sample's time point: patch test 1, 2 weeks after DPC sensitization. As for treatment: therapeutic diphenylcyclopropenone sensitization with weekly scalp DPC. This specimen consisted of whole blood, obtained in connection with sensitization to the hapten diphenylcyclopropenone (DPC). These receptors were collected from a woman between 45 and 60 years old with alopecia areata. Some clones in this sample may be carry-over from other donors' samples.

In this sample, this clonotype turned up a few times. The rearrangement links TRBV24-1 to TRBJ2-3; 15 bases align to TRBD2. The V segment lost 3 bases and the J segment 4 bases; nucleotides outside the gene matches: 4. The CDR3 covers 17 residues. Germline values: CDR1 KGHDR, CDR2 SFDVKD. The CDR3 DNA is TGTGCCACCAGTGATCCGCGGACTAGCGGGAGGGCAGATACGCAGTATTTT. Translated: CATSDPRTSGRADTQYF.

The chain has TRBV10-2 and TRBJ2-1; the match to TRBD2 covers 7 bases. The CDR3 has 11 amino acids. J was trimmed by 16 bases and V by 6 bases; bases with no gene match: 9. The germline V gene has CDR1 WSHSY and CDR2 SAAADI. This chain's CDR3 is CASRTSVLSFF. The CDR3 bases are TGCGCCAGCAGAACTAGCGTTTTGAGTTTCTTC.

This clonotype was detected many times. The CDR3 region is CASSYLNEQFF. The DNA of the CDR3 is TGTGCCAGCAGCTATCTCAATGAGCAGTTCTTC. The chain carries TRBV6-5 and TRBJ2-1; D call uncertain. CDR1 MNHEY and CDR2 SVGAGI come from the germline V gene. This CDR3 has 11 residues. V lost 6 bases, J lost 6 bases, and 6 bases lay in between.

This chain connects TRBV6-1 to TRBJ2-7; 7 positions agree with TRBD1. This CDR3 is 14 amino acids long. Germline V gene data show CDR1 as MNHNS and CDR2 as SASEGT. Trimming took 4 bases from V and 0 from J; bases not matched to a gene: 3. The CDR3 DNA sequence: TGTGCCAGCAGTGTTGGGACAGTCTCCTACGAGCAGTACTTC. This encodes CASSVGTVSYEQYF.

This chain joins TRBV6-2 or TRBV6-3 and TRBJ2-1, with 8 bases fitting TRBD1. This CDR3 is 18 amino acids long. Germline CDR1 and CDR2: MNHEY and SVGEGT. The trim removed 2 bases at V and 1 base at J, leaving 10 bases unmatched. The CDR3 nucleotides read TGTGCCAGCAGTTACCACCCGCGGACAGGGATGTCCTACAATGAGCAGTTCTTC. Protein product: CASSYHPRTGMSYNEQFF.

This clonotype was detected ten times or more. The chain carries TRBV6-1 and TRBJ1-1; D is undetermined. The germline V and J ends were trimmed by 5 bases and 1 base, with 8 bases remaining between them. The CDR3 has 13 residues. The germline V gene encodes CDR1 MNHNS and CDR2 SASEGT. The CDR3 DNA reads as TGTGCCAGCAGTAATCTGCAGAACACTGAAGCTTTCTTT. Translation: CASSNLQNTEAFF.

This clonotype was observed at least ten times. The chain links TRBV7-9 to TRBJ2-6; weak D call: TRBD1 (9 bases). CDR1 and CDR2 from the germline V gene are SEHNR and FQNEAQ (reference sequence). CDR3 size: 18 residues. Trimming removed 4 bases from V and 4 bases from J, with 20 bases in between. Written as DNA, the CDR3 is TGTGCCAGCAGCTACGCGGGGGGACAGGGCCCCGGGGCCAACGTCCTGACTTTC. Its protein product is CASSYAGGQGPGANVLTF. Filled out from reference TRBV7-9 and TRBJ2-6, the complete variable domain reads DTGVSQNPRHKITKRGQNVTFRCDPISEHNRLYWYRQTLGQGPEFLTYFQNEAQLEKSRLLSDRFSAERPKGSFSTLEIQRTEQGDSAMYLCASSYAGGQGPGANVLTFGAGSRLTVL.

This clonotype showed up many times. V is TRBV29-1 and J is TRBJ2-1; the D gene is possibly TRBD1 (6 bases). The CDR3 sequence is 14 residues long. Germline V gene data show CDR1 as SQVTM and CDR2 as ANQGSEA. Deletions cut 2 bases from V and 9 bases from J, with 17 bases between. CDR3 nucleotide sequence: TGCAGCGTTGAAACAGTTCGACTACAGGGTGAGCAGTTCTTC. The encoded protein is CSVETVRLQGEQFF.